These 21 T cell receptor beta chains came from one sample sequenced in a study of T-cell reconstitution after alpha-beta-depleted transplantation in children. Molecular barcoding with unique molecular identifiers was used for the TCRbeta library. TCRdb re-called the PCR reads through MiXCR, storing one row per CDR3 protein. This table holds some 280,000 distinct CDR3 sequences, about a tenth found once. The source was PBMCs from the stem cell graft donor, collected from the stem cell graft. The receptors originated from a human donor who donated a stem cell graft to a child with SCID.

This clonotype was counted between two and nine times. The chain couples TRBV20-1 to TRBJ1-1; 7 bases agree with TRBD1. Trimming at V came to 5 bases and at J to 10 bases, leaving 10 bases not matched to a gene. Germline CDR1 reads DFQATT; CDR2 reads SNEGSKA (reference sequence). The CDR3 length is 12 residues. The CDR3 DNA follows: TGCAGTGCTTACAGGGGTGAGGTGGTAGCTTTCTTT. Residues: CSAYRGEVVAFF.

This clonotype occurred a few times. The chain couples TRBV12-3 or TRBV12-4 to TRBJ2-3, with TRBD1 matching 9 bases. The CDR3 spans 15 residues. V was clipped by 3 bases and J by 4 bases; unmatched bases: 5. The CDR3 nucleotides read TGTGCCAGCAGTTTGGGGACAGGGAGGGCAGATACGCAGTATTTT. Amino acids: CASSLGTGRADTQYF.

This clonotype occurred a few times. The chain joins TRBV27 to TRBJ2-7; a possible D gene is TRBD1 (5 bases). CDR3 length equals 14 residues. CDR1 is MNHEY and CDR2 is SMNVEV in the germline V gene (reference sequence). V lost 3 bases to trimming and J lost 6 bases, with 15 bases between them. This chain's CDR3 is CASSLFQGDGEQYF. DNA for the CDR3: TGTGCCAGCAGTTTGTTTCAGGGTGACGGCGAGCAGTACTTC.

The rearrangement joins TRBV18 to TRBJ2-5; no reliable D call. The CDR3 has 14 amino acids. V was cut by 5 bases and J by 5 bases, with 15 bases left in between. Per germline, CDR1 KGHSH and CDR2 LQKENI. In DNA, the CDR3 is TGTGCCAGCTCAGCGGCCAGAACCGGCGAGACCCAGTACTTC. The encoded protein is CASSAARTGETQYF.

This clonotype was observed a few times. V usage is TRBV29-1 and J usage is TRBJ1-1; no firm D call. With 3 bases removed from V and 2 bases from J, the gap between germline ends came to 10 bases. Germline V gene data show CDR1 as SQVTM and CDR2 as ANQGSEA. The CDR3 sequence is 13 residues long. This CDR3 is CSVDRPLNTEAFF. CDR3 nucleotides: TGCAGCGTTGATCGACCGCTCAACACTGAAGCTTTCTTT.

This clonotype was observed a handful of times. V gene TRBV12-3 or TRBV12-4 combines with J gene TRBJ2-7, with 11 bases fitting TRBD1. J gave up 6 bases and V 7 bases, and 8 bases lay outside the gene matches. The CDR3 extends over 14 amino acids. The CDR3, as DNA: TGTGCCAGCACCCCGGGACAGGGGGGTCGCGAGCAGTACTTC. This encodes CASTPGQGGREQYF.

This clonotype was detected only a few times. J is TRBJ2-1 and V is TRBV14, with D tentatively TRBD2 (5 bases). CDR3 size: 13 residues. V gave up 4 bases and J gave up 2 bases, with 6 bases separating them. Germline V lookup: CDR1 SGHDN, CDR2 FVKESK. CDR3 sequence: CASSRGTYNEQFF. CDR3 in DNA: TGTGCCAGCAGCCGAGGGACCTACAATGAGCAGTTCTTC.

This chain connects TRBV29-1 to TRBJ1-3, with TRBD1 matching 7 bases. Germline assignment: CDR1 SQVTM and CDR2 ANQGSEA. The CDR3 length is 14 residues. With 6 bases clipped from V and 3 bases from J, the junction kept 8 bases outside the gene matches. CDR3 sequence reads: CSVEAGTDGNTIYF. The CDR3, as DNA: TGCAGCGTAGAGGCCGGGACAGATGGAAACACCATATATTTT.

This clonotype has more than one count but fewer than ten. V gene TRBV7-8 combines with J gene TRBJ1-5, with D perhaps matching TRBD1 (5 bases). Trimming cost V 5 bases and J 0 bases, with 17 bases left between them. The CDR3 runs 17 residues. CDR1 and CDR2 (germline): SGHVS, FQNEAQ. This chain's CDR3 is CASSLGGMISSNQPQHF. DNA of the CDR3: TGTGCCAGCAGCCTCGGGGGGATGATATCTAGCAATCAGCCCCAGCATTTT.

V and J are TRBV27 and TRBJ1-1; a possible D gene is TRBD1 (5 bases). Germline V gene sequence: CDR1 MNHEY, CDR2 SMNVEV (reference sequence). Trimming took off 5 bases at V and 0 bases at J, with 16 bases between the two ends. This CDR3 has 16 amino acids. The CDR3 here is CASSTRDLGMNTEAFF. CDR3 bases: TGTGCCAGCAGTACCCGGGACCTGGGAATGAACACTGAAGCTTTCTTT.

The chain combines TRBV7-2 with TRBJ1-3; D unresolved. The CDR3 spans 16 residues. Germline CDR1 is SGHTA and CDR2 is FQGNSA. V was cut by 1 base and J by 3 bases, with 13 bases left in between. The CDR3 sequence is CASSLDTGVYGNTIYF. The CDR3, as DNA: TGTGCCAGCAGCTTAGACACGGGAGTTTATGGAAACACCATATATTTT. Full variable domain (rest looked up from reference TRBV7-2 and TRBJ1-3): GAGVSQSPSNKVTEKGKDVELRCDPISGHTALYWYRQSLGQGLEFLIYFQGNSAPDKSGLPSDRFSAERTGGSVSTLTIQRTQQEDSAVYLCASSLDTGVYGNTIYFGEGSWLTVV.

V is TRBV20-1 and J is TRBJ2-7; D is unclear. Trimming removed 3 bases from V and 5 bases from J, with 11 bases in between. Germline CDR1 DFQATT, CDR2 SNEGSKA (reference sequence). The CDR3 covers 12 residues. CDR3 sequence: CSASLASHEQYF. The CDR3 bases are TGCAGTGCTAGCCTGGCGAGCCACGAGCAGTACTTC.

This rearrangement joins TRBV27 to TRBJ1-1; no clear D. The CDR3 contains 16 residues. In germline, CDR1 is MNHEY, CDR2 SMNVEV (reference sequence). Trimming took off 4 bases at V and 1 base at J, with 16 bases between the two ends. The CDR3 loop reads CASSSNPQRPNTEAFF. The CDR3 DNA reads as TGTGCCAGCAGTTCGAACCCTCAACGGCCGAACACTGAAGCTTTCTTT.

This clonotype was counted many times. CDR3 sequence reads: CASSWGDQPQHF. The CDR3 DNA sequence: TGTGCCAGCAGTTGGGGTGATCAGCCCCAGCATTTT. J is TRBJ1-5 and V is TRBV12-3 or TRBV12-4, with D unresolved. Trimming took off 4 bases at V and 5 bases at J, with 6 bases between the two ends. The CDR3 extends over 12 amino acids.

This sequence joins TRBV5-5 and TRBJ2-7; TRBD2 is a possible D gene (5 bases). The CDR3 is 17 amino acids. Per germline, CDR1 SGHKS and CDR2 YYEKEE (reference sequence). V was pared by 0 bases and J by 3 bases, with 19 bases between. The CDR3: CASSLVTIAEGGYEQYF. DNA of the CDR3: TGTGCCAGCAGCTTGGTTACCATCGCGGAAGGAGGCTACGAGCAGTACTTC. The complete variable domain, with remaining parts taken from reference TRBV5-5 and TRBJ2-7, reads DAGVTQSPTHLIKTRGQQVTLRCSPISGHKSVSWYQQVLGQGPQFIFQYYEKEERGRGNFPDRFSARQFPNYSSELNVNALLLGDSALYLCASSLVTIAEGGYEQYFGPGTRLTVT.

The V and J genes are TRBV2 and TRBJ2-7, with TRBD2 as a possible D gene (5 bases). Germline V CDR1 and CDR2: SNHLY, FYNNEI. Trimming took 7 bases from V and 2 from J, leaving 15 bases between them. This CDR3 region has 14 residues. CDR3: CASTGPGETYEQYF. The DNA of the CDR3 is TGTGCCAGCACCGGGCCCGGGGAAACCTACGAGCAGTACTTC.

This chain connects TRBV10-3 to TRBJ2-1; the match to TRBD2 covers 7 bases. V gave up 5 bases and J gave up 2 bases; unmatched junction bases: 6. This CDR3 has 15 residues. CDR1 is ENHRY, CDR2 SYGVKD, per germline. Here the CDR3 DNA reads TGTGCCATCAGTCCCGGGACTAACCCCTACAATGAGCAGTTCTTC. Protein product: CAISPGTNPYNEQFF.

This clonotype has at least ten counts. The V and J genes are TRBV2 and TRBJ2-1, with 8 bases that match TRBD1. CDR3 length equals 12 residues. Trimming took 5 bases from V and 9 from J; bases not matched to a gene: 3. The germline V gene encodes CDR1 SNHLY and CDR2 FYNNEI. CDR3 in DNA: TGTGCCAGCAGTCAGGGGGCGCGTGAGCAGTTCTTC. Amino acids: CASSQGAREQFF.

The CDR3 sequence: CASSLDGARGTQYF. The CDR3 nucleotides read TGTGCCAGCAGCTTAGATGGCGCTCGAGGGACCCAGTACTTC. The chain employs TRBV11-3 and TRBJ2-5; D unclear. This CDR3 spans 14 amino acids. Germline lookup yields CDR1 SGHNT and CDR2 YENEEA. The germline V and J ends were trimmed by 0 bases and 7 bases, with 12 bases remaining between them. Variable domain in full (rest from reference TRBV11-3 and TRBJ2-5): EAGVVQSPRYKIIEKKQPVAFWCNPISGHNTLYWYLQNLGQGPELLIRYENEEAVDDSQLPKDRFSAERLKGVDSTLKIQPAELGDSAVYLCASSLDGARGTQYFGPGTRLLVL.

This clonotype was picked up many times. This sequence joins TRBV12-3 or TRBV12-4 and TRBJ1-1, with 7 positions matching TRBD1. After removal of 1 base from V and 5 bases from J, the junction contained 1 base not matched to a gene. CDR3 size: 13 residues. The CDR3 region has the DNA TGTGCCAGCAGTTTAGTGACAGGGACTGAAGCTTTCTTT. Translated, it gives CASSLVTGTEAFF.

The table lists this clonotype with many counts. This chain connects TRBV4-1 to TRBJ1-5, with D possibly TRBD1 on 5 matching bases. Deletions cut 1 base from V and 6 bases from J, with 10 bases between. The CDR3 runs to 14 residues. Germline lookup yields CDR1 MGHRA and CDR2 YSYEKL. The CDR3 coding sequence is TGCGCCAGCAGCCAAGGGGCAGGGTCTCAGCCCCAGCATTTT. Its protein is CASSQGAGSQPQHF.